This T cell receptor beta chain was captured by sequencing in a study of blood T cell repertoires in COVID-19. Turning to the study itself: Samples came from the United States, Italy and Spain, spanning acute and convalescent COVID-19. Nucleic acid was either cDNA or gDNA, and it came from T cells, B-cell-depleted T cells, or PBMCs.

Original processing notes: Cell counts per sample came from amplifying reference gene primers. Using immunoSEQ multiplex PCR, the repertoire was profiled, and TCRdb retains in-frame clones only, with some absent. D and trimming come from the DNA, and the V and J calls and clone size come from that table. This table has about 280,000 clones, about nine tenths appearing once. The source is a woman in her 40s who had recovered from COVID-19. Input material: peripheral blood.

In DNA, the CDR3 is TGTGCCAGCAGCTTACAGGGACTAGGAACCTACGAGCAGTACTTC. Protein product: CASSLQGLGTYEQYF. V and J are TRBV7-6 and TRBJ2-7; 8 positions agree with TRBD2. The CDR3 has 15 amino acids. With 2 bases clipped from V and 2 bases from J, the junction kept 5 bases outside the gene matches. Germline V gene data show CDR1 as SGHVS and CDR2 as FNYEAQ.